The T cell receptor beta chain described here comes from a study of blood T cell repertoires in COVID-19. The CDR3 is 13 residues long. Germline CDR1 reads MNHEY; CDR2 reads SVGEGT. With V trimmed by 2 bases and J by 13 bases, 8 bases remained unmatched. Libraries were prepared by immunoSEQ multiplex PCR; TCRdb keeps only in-frame clonotypes and omits some of them. This sample has about 220,000 clones, with about 80% found just once. Sequenced sample: PBMCs or T cells enriched from blood (not recorded which). The source of this sequence is a woman aged 40 to 50 with acute COVID-19. The gene calls are TRBV6-2 or TRBV6-3 and TRBJ1-2; 9 bases map to TRBD1. CDR3 in amino acids: CASSYPSTGGFTF. In DNA form, the CDR3 reads TGTGCCAGCAGTTACCCCTCGACAGGGGGGTTCACCTTC.